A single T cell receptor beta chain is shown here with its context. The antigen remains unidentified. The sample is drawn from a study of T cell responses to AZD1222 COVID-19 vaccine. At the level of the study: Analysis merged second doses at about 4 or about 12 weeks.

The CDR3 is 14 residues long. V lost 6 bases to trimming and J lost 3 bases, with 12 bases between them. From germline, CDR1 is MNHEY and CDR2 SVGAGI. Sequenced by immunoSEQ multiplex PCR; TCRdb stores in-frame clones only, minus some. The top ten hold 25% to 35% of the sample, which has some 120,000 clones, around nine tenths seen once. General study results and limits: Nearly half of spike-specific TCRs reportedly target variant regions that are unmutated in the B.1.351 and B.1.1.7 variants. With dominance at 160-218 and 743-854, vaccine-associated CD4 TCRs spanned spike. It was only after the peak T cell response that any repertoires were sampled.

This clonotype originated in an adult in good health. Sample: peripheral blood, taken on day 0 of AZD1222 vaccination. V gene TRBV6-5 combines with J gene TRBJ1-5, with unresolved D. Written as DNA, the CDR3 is TGTGCCAGCAGGAGGTCCACGGACAATCAGCCCCAGCATTTT. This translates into CASRRSTDNQPQHF.